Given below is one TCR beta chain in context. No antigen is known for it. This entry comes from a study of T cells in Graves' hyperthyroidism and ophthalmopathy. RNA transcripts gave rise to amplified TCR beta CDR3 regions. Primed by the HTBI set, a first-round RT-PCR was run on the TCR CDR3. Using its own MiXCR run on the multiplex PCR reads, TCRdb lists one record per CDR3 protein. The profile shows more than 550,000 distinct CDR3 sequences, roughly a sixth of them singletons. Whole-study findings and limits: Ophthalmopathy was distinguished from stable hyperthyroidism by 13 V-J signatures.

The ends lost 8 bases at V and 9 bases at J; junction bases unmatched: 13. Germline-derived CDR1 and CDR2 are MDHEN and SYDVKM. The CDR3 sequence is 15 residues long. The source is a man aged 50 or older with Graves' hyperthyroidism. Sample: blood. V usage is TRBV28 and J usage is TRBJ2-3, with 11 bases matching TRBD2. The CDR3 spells CASCVAGGLKGTQYF. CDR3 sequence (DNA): TGTGCCAGCTGTGTAGCGGGAGGGCTTAAGGGGACGCAGTATTTT.